This T cell receptor (beta chain) was sequenced in a study of control samples from healthy donors and cancer patients. The CDR3 extends over 13 amino acids. V was clipped by 5 bases and J by 6 bases, with 14 bases between them. Germline V gene data show CDR1 as MNHEY and CDR2 as SVGAGI. Data came from immunoSEQ multiplex PCR; TCRdb stores just in-frame clones and leaves some out. The table records some 140,000 clones, about 94% of them present only once. Sequencing used blood. This TCR came from a man aged 35 to 55 in good health. The chain recombines TRBV6-5 with TRBJ2-7; D is perhaps TRBD1 (6 bases). CDR3 in DNA: TGTGCCAGCAGTACGGTAAGGGGGAGCGAGCAGTACTTC. Amino acids: CASSTVRGSEQYF.